This TCR beta chain was captured in a study of blood T cell repertoires in COVID-19. Across the whole study: Donors in the United States, Italy and Spain gave samples during acute or convalescent COVID-19. T cells, B-cell-depleted T cells, or PBMCs supplied cDNA or gDNA.

The CDR3 covers 16 residues. CDR1 and CDR2 from the germline V gene are MNHEY and SVGEGT. V was pared by 6 bases and J by 0 bases, with 10 bases of the junction left unmatched. Original processing notes: Reference gene primer amplification gave nucleated cell count estimates. The repertoire was sequenced with immunoSEQ multiplex PCR; TCRdb's copy has only in-frame clones and lacks some. V and J calls and clone size are those listed in that table; D and trimming were worked out from the DNA. The sample includes approximately 37,000 clones, 80% to 90% of them seen just once. Sequencing used peripheral blood. The V and J genes are TRBV6-2 or TRBV6-3 and TRBJ1-2; the match to TRBD1 covers 7 bases. The TCR was taken from a man aged 40-49 years with active COVID-19. CDR3 sequence reads: CASSLPDRTANYGYTF. The CDR3 DNA reads TGTGCCAGCAGCCTCCCGGACAGGACCGCTAACTATGGCTACACCTTC.